Below, one TCR beta chain is given with its context. It lacks a known antigen. No qualities accompany the bases; no much larger clone lies one base away. Peripheral blood CD8+ and CD4+ T cells from healthy donors, Susac syndrome patients and multiple sclerosis patients were profiled by high-throughput TCR beta sequencing. The healthy donors served as controls matched for age and sex. Bulk CD8+ and CD4+ T cells were purified by magnetic negative isolation, while CD8+ TEMRA cells were enriched using FACS. Blood was drawn into EDTA tubes, processed within 24 hours, and PBMCs were isolated by density gradient centrifugation. PBMCs destined for TCR sequencing were cryopreserved in liquid nitrogen and later thawed in a 37 °C water bath. A purity of at least 90% was achieved for sorted or isolated CD4+, CD8+ and CD8+ TEMRA cells. These data are taken from a study of CD8 T cells in Susac syndrome (dated by TCRdb to about 2019). Looking at the study overall: Whether CD8+ T cell activation and differentiation in Susac syndrome was antigen driven was tested using repertoire sequencing. Clonality of the CD8+ T cell repertoire was compared between more than 10 healthy donors, approximately 14 Susac syndrome patients and around 16 multiple sclerosis patients.

Study-wide conclusions, independent of this receptor: The study acknowledged that relatively few individuals were included in the TCR sequencing and HLA analysis.

A distance of 14 bases separates the germline ends of V and J, which lose 4 bases and 0 bases respectively. The CDR3 has 16 amino acids, counting the end cysteine and phenylalanine. Of all the DNA, just the CDR3 is kept, 48 bases in frame from base 1. The germline V gene (reference sequence) provides CDR1 LNHNV and CDR2 YYDKDF. RNA was extracted using the RNeasy kit, and about 0.45 to 1 ug of the RNA was reverse transcribed with random hexamers. The immunoSEQ multiplex PCR assay, covering 54 Vbeta and 13 Jbeta segments, was used to amplify TCR beta CDR3 regions. PCR amplification bias was corrected by using a synthetic template baseline for primer optimization and computational correction. The paper's processing steps were these. Reads were annotated to V, D and J genes according to IMGT and were analyzed with immunoSEQ Analyzer, with only productive sequences retained. Clonality was calculated as one minus the Shannon entropy normalized by log2 of the number of productive unique sequences. For each patient and control, public and private clones were evaluated within the 100 most prevalent clones. Clones were defined as Susac-specific if absent from the healthy and MS cohorts, from 1052 published viral clones and from other ImmuneACCESS disease sequences. TCRdb cleaned the public reads at Q25 with fastp, built clones with MiXCR and kept in-frame beta chains. Every entry covers one CDR3 protein and lists the most common genes and DNA from its rows. Clone size and V and J calls follow TCRdb, not the original study. Counted in this sample were about 140,000 distinct CDR3 sequences; 90% to 95% of them appeared once. Clones ranked in the top ten supply approximately 0.3% of the sample.

The rearranged chain carries TRBV15 and TRBJ2-3, and TRBD2 may be the D gene, going by 6 matching bases. The sequencing input was CD8+ T cells from PBMCs. The receptor's source is a human donor in good health. The DNA sequence is as follows: TGTGCCACCAGCACTACGCGCGGGGATAGCACAGATACGCAGTATTTT. Its amino acids are CATSTTRGDSTDTQYF.